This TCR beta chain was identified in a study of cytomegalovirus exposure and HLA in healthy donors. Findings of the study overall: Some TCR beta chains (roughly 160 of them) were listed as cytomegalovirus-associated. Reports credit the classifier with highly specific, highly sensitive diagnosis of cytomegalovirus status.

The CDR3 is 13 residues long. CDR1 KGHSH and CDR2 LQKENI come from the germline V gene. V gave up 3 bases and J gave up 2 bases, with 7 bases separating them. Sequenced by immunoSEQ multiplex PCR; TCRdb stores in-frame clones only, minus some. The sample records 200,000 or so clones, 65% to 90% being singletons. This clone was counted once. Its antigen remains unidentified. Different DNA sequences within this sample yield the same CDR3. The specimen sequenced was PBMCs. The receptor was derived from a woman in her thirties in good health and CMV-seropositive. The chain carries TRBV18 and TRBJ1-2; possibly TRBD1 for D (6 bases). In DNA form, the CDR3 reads TGTGCCAGCTCACCCACAGGGAACTATGGCTACACCTTC. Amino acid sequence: CASSPTGNYGYTF.